This note documents a single TCR beta chain sequence. Its antigen is unidentified. Other DNA sequences within the sample encode an identical CDR3. This sample is part of a study of cytomegalovirus exposure and HLA in healthy donors. The method was immunoSEQ multiplex PCR; TCRdb's version includes in-frame clones alone and lacks a portion of them. The sample carries over 120,000 clones, around 90% recorded once. Study findings and constraints: Specific recognition of CMV antigens was confirmed in vitro for a few chains (all CMV-associated).

The germline gives CDR1 MNHEY, CDR2 SMNVEV (reference sequence). Trimming shortened V by 1 base and J by 0 bases, and 7 bases separated the two germline ends. CDR3 length: 15 amino acids. The clonotype originates from a woman aged 25 to 39 in good health and CMV-seropositive. Sequencing input: PBMCs. J is TRBJ1-5 and V is TRBV27; D not certain. In DNA form, the CDR3 reads TGTGCCAGCAGTTTATTATCGGGTAGCAATCAGCCCCAGCATTTT. Translating gives CASSLLSGSNQPQHF.